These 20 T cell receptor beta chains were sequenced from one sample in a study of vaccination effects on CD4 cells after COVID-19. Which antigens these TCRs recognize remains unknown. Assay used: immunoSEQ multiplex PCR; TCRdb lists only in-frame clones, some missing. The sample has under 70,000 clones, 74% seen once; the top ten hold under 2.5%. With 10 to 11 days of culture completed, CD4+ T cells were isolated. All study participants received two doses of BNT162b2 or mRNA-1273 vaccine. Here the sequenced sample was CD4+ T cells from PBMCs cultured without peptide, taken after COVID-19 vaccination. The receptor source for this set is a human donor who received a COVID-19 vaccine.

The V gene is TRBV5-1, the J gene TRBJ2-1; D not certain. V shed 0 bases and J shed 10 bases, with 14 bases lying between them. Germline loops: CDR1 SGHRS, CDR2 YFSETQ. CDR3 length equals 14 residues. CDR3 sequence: CASSLGIGRVEQFF. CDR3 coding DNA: TGCGCCAGCAGCTTGGGGATAGGTCGTGTCGAGCAGTTCTTC.

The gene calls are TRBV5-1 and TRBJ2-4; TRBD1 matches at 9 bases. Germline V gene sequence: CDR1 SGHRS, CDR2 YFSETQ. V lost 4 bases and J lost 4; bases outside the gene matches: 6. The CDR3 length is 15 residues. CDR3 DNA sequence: TGCGCCAGCAGCCCGGGGGACAGGGATAAAAACATTCAGTACTTC. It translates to CASSPGDRDKNIQYF.

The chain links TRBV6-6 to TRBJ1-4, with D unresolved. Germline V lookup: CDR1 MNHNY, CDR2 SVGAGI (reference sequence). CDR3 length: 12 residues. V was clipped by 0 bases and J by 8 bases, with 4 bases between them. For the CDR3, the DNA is TGTGCCAGCAGTTACTCCCGAGAAAAACTGTTTTTT. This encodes CASSYSREKLFF.

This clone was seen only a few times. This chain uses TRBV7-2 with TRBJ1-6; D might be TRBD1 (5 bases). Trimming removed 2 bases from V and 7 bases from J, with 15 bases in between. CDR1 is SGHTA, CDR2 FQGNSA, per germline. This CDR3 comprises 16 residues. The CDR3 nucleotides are TGTGCCAGCAGCTTAAGATCCCAGGGTTACAATTCACCCCTCCACTTT. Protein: CASSLRSQGYNSPLHF.

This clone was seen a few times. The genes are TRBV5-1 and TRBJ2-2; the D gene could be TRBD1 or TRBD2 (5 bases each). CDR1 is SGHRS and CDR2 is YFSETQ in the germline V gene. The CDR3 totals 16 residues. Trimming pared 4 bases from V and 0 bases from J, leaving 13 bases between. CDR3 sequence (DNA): TGCGCCAGCAGCCTACGGGGCGGCGCGAACACCGGGGAGCTGTTTTTT. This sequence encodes CASSLRGGANTGELFF.

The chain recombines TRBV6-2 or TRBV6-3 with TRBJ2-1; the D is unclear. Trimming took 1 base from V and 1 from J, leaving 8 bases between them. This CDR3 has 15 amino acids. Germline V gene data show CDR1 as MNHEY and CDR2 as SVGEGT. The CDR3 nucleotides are TGTGCCAGCAGTTACTTAAGCAGTTCCTACAATGAGCAGTTCTTC. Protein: CASSYLSSSYNEQFF.

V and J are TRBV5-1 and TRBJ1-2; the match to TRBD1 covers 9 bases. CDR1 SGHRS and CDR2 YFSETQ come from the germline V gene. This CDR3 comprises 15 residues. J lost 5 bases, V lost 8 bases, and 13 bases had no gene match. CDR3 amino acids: CARSSGTGIGYGYTF. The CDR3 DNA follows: TGCGCCAGAAGTTCCGGGACAGGGATAGGGTATGGCTACACCTTC.

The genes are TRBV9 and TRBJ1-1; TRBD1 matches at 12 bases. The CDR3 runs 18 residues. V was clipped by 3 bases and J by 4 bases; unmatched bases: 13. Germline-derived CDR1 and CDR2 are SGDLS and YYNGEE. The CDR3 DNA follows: TGTGCCAGCAGCGGGGGCCCGGGACAGGGGGCCAGGAGCACTGAAGCTTTCTTT. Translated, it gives CASSGGPGQGARSTEAFF.

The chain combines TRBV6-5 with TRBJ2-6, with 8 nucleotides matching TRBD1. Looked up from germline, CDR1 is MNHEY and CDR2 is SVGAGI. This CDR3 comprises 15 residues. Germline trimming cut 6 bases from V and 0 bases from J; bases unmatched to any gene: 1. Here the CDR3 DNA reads TGTGCCAGCAGCGACAGGGGCTCTGGGGCCAACGTCCTGACTTTC. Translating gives CASSDRGSGANVLTF.

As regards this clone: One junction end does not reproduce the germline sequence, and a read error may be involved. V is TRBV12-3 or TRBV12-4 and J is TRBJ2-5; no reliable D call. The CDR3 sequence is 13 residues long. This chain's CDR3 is CASSLGQEETQYF. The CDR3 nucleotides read TGTGCCAGTAGTTTAGGTCAGGAAGAGACCCAGTACTTC.

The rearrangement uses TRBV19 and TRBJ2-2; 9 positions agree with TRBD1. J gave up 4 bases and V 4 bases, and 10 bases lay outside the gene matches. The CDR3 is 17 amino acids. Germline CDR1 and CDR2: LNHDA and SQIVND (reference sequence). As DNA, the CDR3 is TGTGCCAGTAGTAATCGGTTAGGACAGGGGTTCACCGGGGAGCTGTTTTTT. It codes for CASSNRLGQGFTGELFF. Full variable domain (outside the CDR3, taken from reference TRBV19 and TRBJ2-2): DGGITQSPKYLFRKEGQNVTLSCEQNLNHDAMYWYRQDPGQGLRLIYYSQIVNDFQKGDIAEGYSVSREKKESFPLTVTSAQKNPTAFYLCASSNRLGQGFTGELFFGEGSRLTVL.

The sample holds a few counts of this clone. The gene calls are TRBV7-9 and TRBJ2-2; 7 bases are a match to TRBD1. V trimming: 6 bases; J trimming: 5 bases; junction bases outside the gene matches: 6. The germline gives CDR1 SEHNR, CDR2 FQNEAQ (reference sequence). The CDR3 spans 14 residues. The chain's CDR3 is CASRQAGGTGELFF. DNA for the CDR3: TGTGCCAGCAGGCAGGCAGGGGGAACCGGGGAGCTGTTTTTT.

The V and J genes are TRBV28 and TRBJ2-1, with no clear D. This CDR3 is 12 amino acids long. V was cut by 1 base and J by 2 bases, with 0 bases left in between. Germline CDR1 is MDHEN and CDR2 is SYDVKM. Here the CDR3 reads CASSLSYNEQFF. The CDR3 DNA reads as TGTGCCAGCAGTTTATCCTACAATGAGCAGTTCTTC.

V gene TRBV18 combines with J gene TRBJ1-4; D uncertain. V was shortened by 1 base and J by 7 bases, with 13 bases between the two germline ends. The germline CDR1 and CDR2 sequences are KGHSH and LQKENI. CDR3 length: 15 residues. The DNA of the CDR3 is TGTGCCAGCTCACCACAGGAGGGAACGGTTGAAAAACTGTTTTTT. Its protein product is CASSPQEGTVEKLFF.

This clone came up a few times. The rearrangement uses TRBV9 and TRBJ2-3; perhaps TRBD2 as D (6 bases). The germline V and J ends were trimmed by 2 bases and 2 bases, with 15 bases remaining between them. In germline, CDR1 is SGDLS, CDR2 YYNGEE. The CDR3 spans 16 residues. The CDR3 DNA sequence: TGTGCCAGCAGCGTGGACCCGACTAGTCCCACAGATACGCAGTATTTT. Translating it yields CASSVDPTSPTDTQYF.

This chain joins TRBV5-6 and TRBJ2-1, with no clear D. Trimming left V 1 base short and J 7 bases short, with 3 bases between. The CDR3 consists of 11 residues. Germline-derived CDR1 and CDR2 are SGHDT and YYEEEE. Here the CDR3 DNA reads TGTGCCAGCAGCTTGAGGAATGAGCAGTTCTTC. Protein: CASSLRNEQFF.

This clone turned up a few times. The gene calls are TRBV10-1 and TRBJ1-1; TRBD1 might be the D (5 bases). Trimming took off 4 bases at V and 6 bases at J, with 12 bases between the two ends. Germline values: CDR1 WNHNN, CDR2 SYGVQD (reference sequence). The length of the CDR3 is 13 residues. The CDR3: CASSAGGGSEAFF. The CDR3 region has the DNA TGCGCCAGCAGTGCGGGGGGAGGCTCTGAAGCTTTCTTT.

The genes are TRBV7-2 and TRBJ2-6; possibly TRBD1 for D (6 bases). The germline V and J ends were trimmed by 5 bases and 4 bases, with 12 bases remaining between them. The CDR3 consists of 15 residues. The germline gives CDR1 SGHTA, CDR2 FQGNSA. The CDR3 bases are TGTGCCAGCAGCCAGACAGGTCCCGGGGCCAACGTCCTGACTTTC. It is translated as CASSQTGPGANVLTF.

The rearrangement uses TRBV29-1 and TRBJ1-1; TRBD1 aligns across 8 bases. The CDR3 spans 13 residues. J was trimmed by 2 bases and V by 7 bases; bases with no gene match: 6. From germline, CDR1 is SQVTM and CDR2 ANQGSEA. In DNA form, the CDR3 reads TGCAGCGCTCGGACAGGGACAAACACTGAAGCTTTCTTT. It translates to CSARTGTNTEAFF.

The CDR3 loop reads CASSLSVQETQYF. The CDR3 DNA follows: TGTGCCAGCAGCTTATCGGTACAAGAGACCCAGTACTTC. The chain links TRBV11-3 to TRBJ2-5; D gene unclear. The germline CDR1 and CDR2 sequences are SGHNT and YENEEA. The CDR3 contains 13 residues. The V end was cut by 2 bases, the J end by 2 bases, with 6 bases between. Combining the CDR3 with reference TRBV11-3 and TRBJ2-5 gives the whole variable domain EAGVVQSPRYKIIEKKQPVAFWCNPISGHNTLYWYLQNLGQGPELLIRYENEEAVDDSQLPKDRFSAERLKGVDSTLKIQPAELGDSAVYLCASSLSVQETQYFGPGTRLLVL.